These T cell receptor beta chains were read from a single sample in a study of blood T cells in healthy people across ages. TCRdb re-called the 5' RACE reads through MiXCR, storing one row per CDR3 protein. The repertoire holds some 900,000 distinct CDR3 sequences, with 25% to 30% as singletons. The sample taken for sequencing was blood. These receptors were taken from a woman aged 80 or older in good health. Both conserved end residues are part of each CDR3. A D gene is named only where the DNA matches it firmly. Clone size is stated in some rows and not others, as once, few, many or a class when expanded.

D,J,V,size,DNA,CDR3
NA,TRBJ2-1,TRBV20-1,many,TGCAGTGCTAGAGAGGGTCGAGGGCTCTCCTACAATGAGCAGTTCTTC,CSAREGRGLSYNEQFF
NA,TRBJ2-3,TRBV7-8,NA,TGTGCCAGCAGCCGTCCGGGGGGCGGGTACACAGATACGCAGTATTTT,CASSRPGGGYTDTQYF
TRBD2,TRBJ2-4,TRBV7-2,many,TGTGCCAGCAGCTTTAGCGGGGGGGGCAAAAACATTCAGTACTTC,CASSFSGGGKNIQYF
TRBD1,TRBJ2-7,TRBV5-8,few,TGTGCCAGCAGACGCGGACAGGCAGCCTCCTACGAGCAGTACTTC,CASRRGQAASYEQYF
TRBD2,TRBJ2-7,TRBV7-2,NA,TGTGCCAGCAGCTTACCCGGACTAGTTGCCGAGCAGTACTTC,CASSLPGLVAEQYF
TRBD1,TRBJ1-1,TRBV5-1,NA,TGCGCCAGCAGCTTTCAGGGGGCTGAAGCTTTCTTT,CASSFQGAEAFF
NA,TRBJ1-5,TRBV5-1,NA,TGCGCCAGCAGCTTGGAAGGGCGTGTTGGCAATCAGCCCCAGCATTTT,CASSLEGRVGNQPQHF
NA,TRBJ1-5,TRBV6-6,few,TGTGCCAGCAGTTACTTAGGGCAGCCCCAGCATTTT,CASSYLGQPQHF
NA,TRBJ1-5,TRBV5-1,NA,TGCGCCAGCAGCCCCAATCCTACCGGGGCGGGGGGAAGAGCTCAGCCCCAGCATTTT,CASSPNPTGAGGRAQPQHF
TRBD1,TRBJ1-3,TRBV20-1,NA,TGCAGTGCTAGATCCGGACAGGTCTCTGGAAACACCATATATTTT,CSARSGQVSGNTIYF
NA,TRBJ2-6,TRBV29-1,few,TGCAGCGTTCTTGGGGGAAATGGGGCCAACGTCCTGACTTTC,CSVLGGNGANVLTF
NA,TRBJ2-3,TRBV4-1,few,TGCGCCAGCGGCCCCGGGGAAGTAGACACAGATACGCAGTATTTT,CASGPGEVDTDTQYF
NA,TRBJ1-1,TRBV11-2,NA,TGTGCCAGCAGCTCAAGATTCCGGAGCAGGGGACCCTGGGGCACTGAAGCTTTCTTT,CASSSRFRSRGPWGTEAFF
NA,TRBJ2-3,TRBV6-2/TRBV6-3,many,TGTGCCAGCAGTTATCCCGATACGCAGTATTTT,CASSYPDTQYF
NA,TRBJ2-4,TRBV28,few,TGTGCCAGCAGTCCCCCCGCCCGGGGAGTGGGGCAGTACTTC,CASSPPARGVGQYF
NA,TRBJ2-3,TRBV20-1,NA,TGCAGTGCTAGAGCCGATGCGCAGTATTTT,CSARADAQYF
TRBD1,TRBJ1-1,TRBV6-2/TRBV6-3,once,TGTGCCACCGGGACAGGGGTCGCTGAAGCTTTCTTT,CATGTGVAEAFF
NA,TRBJ1-2,TRBV7-2,many,TGTGCCAGCAGCTCCTCCCTGACCGCCGCGGGGGGCTACACCTTC,CASSSSLTAAGGYTF
NA,TRBJ2-6,TRBV29-1,many,TGCAGCGTTCCCCGGGGGCCCTCTGGGGCCAACGTCCTGACTTTC,CSVPRGPSGANVLTF
NA,TRBJ1-5,TRBV14,few,TGTGCCAGCAGCCAAGATATTCGTTGGACGGGGGTGGTACAGCCCCAGCATTTT,CASSQDIRWTGVVQPQHF
TRBD1,TRBJ2-4,TRBV28,few,TGTGCCAGCAGGTCCCCCGGGACAGGGGCCAAAAACATTCAGTACTTC,CASRSPGTGAKNIQYF
TRBD1,TRBJ1-2,TRBV5-5,many,TGTGCCAGCAGCTTGTTGGACAGGGCTTATAACTATGGCTACACCTTC,CASSLLDRAYNYGYTF
NA,TRBJ1-2,TRBV28,many,TGTGCCAGCACCTTACTGCCTAACTATGGCTACACCTTC,CASTLLPNYGYTF
NA,TRBJ2-1,TRBV15,NA,TGTGCCACCAGAAAGGCGAGCTCCTACAATGAGCAGTTCTTC,CATRKASSYNEQFF
NA,TRBJ1-5,TRBV12-3/TRBV12-4,many,TGTGCCAGCAGTTTGGGTGTGTCGGGAAATCAGCCCCAGCATTTT,CASSLGVSGNQPQHF
NA,TRBJ2-6,TRBV5-1,many,TGCGCCAGCAGCTTGGAGGGGGGCCGCTCTGGGGCCAACGTCCTGACTTTC,CASSLEGGRSGANVLTF
TRBD1,TRBJ2-1,TRBV5-1,many,TGCGCCAGCAGCCAGGGGACAGGGAGAGGGGTTGAGCAGTTCTTC,CASSQGTGRGVEQFF
NA,TRBJ2-2,TRBV6-5,few,TGTGCCAGCAGAACCGGACGGATCACCGGGGAGCTGTTTTTT,CASRTGRITGELFF
TRBD1,TRBJ2-3,TRBV5-1,many,TGCGCCAGCATTAGGGACAGCAAGAGCACAGATACGCAGTATTTT,CASIRDSKSTDTQYF
TRBD1,TRBJ2-7,TRBV6-6,many,TGTGCCAGCAGTTATGGGACAGGCCTCTCCTACGAGCAGTACTTC,CASSYGTGLSYEQYF
NA,TRBJ2-5,TRBV20-1,many,TGCAGTGCTAGAGTCCTAGTAGGAGAGACCCAGTACTTC,CSARVLVGETQYF
NA,TRBJ2-7,TRBV29-1,NA,TGCAGCGTCGATGGGGGCCCTGACTACGAGCAGTACTTC,CSVDGGPDYEQYF
NA,TRBJ2-5,TRBV20-1,many,TGCAGTGCTAGTTCGACAGCCCAAGAGACCCAGTACTTC,CSASSTAQETQYF
NA,TRBJ2-2,TRBV7-2,many,TGTGCCAGCAGCCCCTCGTTGACCGGGGAGCTGTTTTTT,CASSPSLTGELFF
TRBD2,TRBJ2-2,TRBV7-2,NA,TGTGCCAGCAGCTTGGGACTAGCGGGGGGGCCCGGCGGGGAGCTGTTTTTT,CASSLGLAGGPGGELFF
TRBD2,TRBJ2-3,TRBV4-3,many,TGCGCCAGCAGCCCACGCCGGACTAGCGGGGGACCAAGCACAGATACGCAGTATTTT,CASSPRRTSGGPSTDTQYF
TRBD1,TRBJ1-2,TRBV27,many,TGTGCCAGCAGTCTTTCGGACAGGTTATATGGCTACACCTTC,CASSLSDRLYGYTF
NA,TRBJ1-4,TRBV18,NA,TGTGCCAGCTCACATAATACAGGGACGGCGCGGGAAAAACGGTTTTTT,CASSHNTGTAREKRFF
NA,TRBJ2-7,TRBV19,few,TGTGCCAGTAGTATAGACGGTAGCGGAACCTACGAGCAGTACTTC,CASSIDGSGTYEQYF
NA,TRBJ2-5,TRBV6-2/TRBV6-3,NA,TGTGCCAGCAGCAGACTAAAATCCGGGGACCAAGAGACCCAGTACTTC,CASSRLKSGDQETQYF
NA,TRBJ2-1,TRBV5-1,many,TGCGCCAGCAGCTTGGAGGGGGGGCGTCGGTACAATGAGCAGTTCTTC,CASSLEGGRRYNEQFF
TRBD1,TRBJ2-7,TRBV11-2,NA,TGTGCCAGCAGCTTAGCTGGGACAGGGGTTGTGAGCGAGCAGTACTTC,CASSLAGTGVVSEQYF
TRBD2,TRBJ2-1,TRBV14,many,TGTGCCAGCAGCCCGCATCCGGGACTAGCGCGCGATGAGGTTCGGGAGTTCTTC,CASSPHPGLARDEVREFF
TRBD1,TRBJ1-4,TRBV7-9,NA,TGTGCCAGCAGCCCATCAGGGACAGCTGAAGAACTGTTTTTT,CASSPSGTAEELFF
NA,TRBJ1-1,TRBV5-6,NA,TGTGCCAGCAGGTCCCGGGGCCTCACTGAAGCTTTCTTT,CASRSRGLTEAFF
NA,TRBJ2-6,TRBV20-1,many,TGCAGTGTTAGGGCCCAGGGTGCTGGGGCCAACGTCCTGACTTTC,CSVRAQGAGANVLTF
TRBD1,TRBJ2-4,TRBV5-1,NA,TGCGCCAGCACCAAGTCAGGACAGGGGTCCTACGGGCAGTACTTC,CASTKSGQGSYGQYF
TRBD1,TRBJ2-5,TRBV2,NA,TGTGCCAGCAGTGAAGGAGACAGGGACCAAGAGACCCAGTACTTC,CASSEGDRDQETQYF
NA,TRBJ1-2,TRBV7-9,NA,TGTGCCAGCAGCTTAGCGACAGCCCGCAACCTCTATGGCTACACCTTC,CASSLATARNLYGYTF
NA,TRBJ1-2,TRBV15,NA,TGTGCCACCAGCAGAGGCCCCGGGGGTGGTGGCTACACCTTC,CATSRGPGGGGYTF
NA,TRBJ1-1,TRBV7-2,once,TGTGCCAGCAGCTTCACCAGGGCTACTGAAGCTTTCTTT,CASSFTRATEAFF
NA,TRBJ1-2,TRBV7-2,many,TGTGCCAGCAGCTTAGCCCAGAGTGACTATGGCTACACCTTC,CASSLAQSDYGYTF
NA,TRBJ1-1,TRBV10-2,few,TGCGCCAGCAGTGAGGTTTCTGAAGCTTTCTTT,CASSEVSEAFF
TRBD2,TRBJ2-7,TRBV12-3/TRBV12-4,many,TGTGCCAGCAGCCCAATGACTAGCGGGGGGTACGAGCAGTACTTC,CASSPMTSGGYEQYF
NA,TRBJ2-1,TRBV21-1,many,TGTGCCAGCAGCAAAGCACGGACCAGCGCAAAGACTAGCTCCTACAATGAGCAGTTCTTC,CASSKARTSAKTSSYNEQFF